This T cell receptor (beta chain) was found in a study of T-cell memory formation after mild COVID-19. Per germline, CDR1 MGHDK and CDR2 SYGVNS. Trimming pared 3 bases from V and 5 bases from J, leaving 10 bases between. This CDR3 has 14 residues. A few counts support this clonotype. Using constant-segment primers, 5'RACE produced TCR alpha and TCR beta cDNA libraries carrying sample barcodes and UMIs. TCRdb ran MiXCR on the 5' RACE reads and lists one entry per CDR3 protein. Altogether 55,000 to 75,000 distinct CDR3 sequences are present, roughly 25% being singletons, with the ten largest covering approximately 43%.

The clonotype was recovered from a man aged 18 to 35 who had mild COVID-19 (a few samples of this study predate the infection). Cell type and time point are not known. The source material was PBMCs or a T cell subset sorted from them (not recorded which). V is TRBV25-1 and J is TRBJ2-2, with D perhaps matching TRBD1 (5 bases). CDR3 residues: CASSDREGTGELFF. CDR3 DNA sequence: TGTGCCAGCAGTGACAGGGAAGGTACCGGGGAGCTGTTTTTT.